Listed below are T cell receptor beta chains from one sample, sequenced in a study of T cells in Graves' hyperthyroidism and ophthalmopathy. A single record per CDR3 protein comes from TCRdb applying MiXCR to the multiplex PCR reads. The data contain fewer than 850,000 distinct CDR3 sequences, roughly 17% of them singletons. Sequencing used blood. These receptors were collected from a man aged 45-65 years with Graves' hyperthyroidism. CDR3s include the opening cysteine and the closing phenylalanine or tryptophan. Each record gives: D gene, V gene, J gene, clone size, CDR3 protein, CDR3 DNA. D genes are given only for firm matches. Clone size is not always given. Where it is, it says once, few, many or a class for expanded clones.

d_gene: NA; v_gene: TRBV30; j_gene: TRBJ1-4; abundance: many; CDR3aa: CAWSGGGPPKLFF; CDR3nt: TGTGCCTGGAGTGGCGGGGGACCTCCAAAACTGTTTTTT
d_gene: NA; v_gene: TRBV27; j_gene: TRBJ2-1; abundance: NA; CDR3aa: CASSPLPAGLHNEQFF; CDR3nt: TGTGCCAGCAGTCCCTTACCCGCGGGTCTTCACAATGAGCAGTTCTTC
d_gene: TRBD1; v_gene: TRBV29-1; j_gene: TRBJ1-2; abundance: few; CDR3aa: CSVLTGSYYGYTF; CDR3nt: TGCAGCGTCTTGACAGGGTCGTACTATGGCTACACCTTC
d_gene: NA; v_gene: TRBV5-1; j_gene: TRBJ2-5; abundance: NA; CDR3aa: CASSLEGAQYF; CDR3nt: TGCGCCAGCAGCTTGGAAGGGGCTCAGTACTTC
d_gene: NA; v_gene: TRBV5-1; j_gene: TRBJ1-1; abundance: many; CDR3aa: CASKQQGNTEAFF; CDR3nt: TGCGCCAGCAAACAACAGGGGAACACTGAAGCTTTCTTT
d_gene: NA; v_gene: TRBV28; j_gene: TRBJ2-4; abundance: many; CDR3aa: CASSRIIGPSSGKNIQYF; CDR3nt: TGTGCCAGCAGTCGAATTATCGGCCCCTCATCGGGCAAAAACATTCAGTACTTC
d_gene: TRBD2; v_gene: TRBV13; j_gene: TRBJ2-4; abundance: NA; CDR3aa: CASSASGAKNIQYF; CDR3nt: TGTGCCAGCAGTGCTAGCGGGGCCAAAAACATTCAGTACTTC
d_gene: TRBD1; v_gene: TRBV12-3/TRBV12-4; j_gene: TRBJ2-1; abundance: many; CDR3aa: CASSPSTGARAEQFF; CDR3nt: TGTGCCAGCAGTCCGTCGACAGGGGCGCGGGCTGAGCAGTTCTTC
d_gene: NA; v_gene: TRBV12-3/TRBV12-4; j_gene: TRBJ2-1; abundance: NA; CDR3aa: CASTLQGRNEQFF; CDR3nt: TGTGCCAGCACCCTCCAGGGTCGCAATGAGCAGTTCTTC
d_gene: TRBD1; v_gene: TRBV10-1; j_gene: TRBJ1-3; abundance: many; CDR3aa: CASSAGTAGNTIYF; CDR3nt: TGCGCCAGCAGTGCCGGGACAGCTGGAAACACCATATATTTT
d_gene: TRBD2; v_gene: TRBV6-5; j_gene: TRBJ2-3; abundance: many; CDR3aa: CASSYSGRGGTDTQYF; CDR3nt: TGTGCCAGCAGTTACTCGGGGAGGGGAGGCACAGATACGCAGTATTTT
d_gene: TRBD1; v_gene: TRBV7-2; j_gene: TRBJ2-7; abundance: many; CDR3aa: CASSFEGQRQVQQYF; CDR3nt: TGTGCCAGCAGCTTCGAGGGACAGCGACAGGTCCAGCAGTACTTC
d_gene: TRBD2; v_gene: TRBV7-9; j_gene: TRBJ2-5; abundance: many; CDR3aa: CASSHPGTSRETQYF; CDR3nt: TGTGCCAGCAGCCACCCCGGGACTAGTAGAGAGACCCAGTACTTC
d_gene: NA; v_gene: TRBV20-1; j_gene: TRBJ2-7; abundance: NA; CDR3aa: CSARGDRLRHEEYF; CDR3nt: TGCAGTGCTAGGGGGGACCGCTTGAGGCACGAGGAGTACTTC
d_gene: TRBD2; v_gene: TRBV12-3/TRBV12-4; j_gene: TRBJ2-1; abundance: many; CDR3aa: CASSFQFLAGGGHSYNEQFF; CDR3nt: TGTGCCAGCAGTTTCCAGTTCCTAGCGGGAGGGGGGCATTCCTACAATGAGCAGTTCTTC
d_gene: TRBD1; v_gene: TRBV19; j_gene: TRBJ2-1; abundance: NA; CDR3aa: CASSMGQCNEQFF; CDR3nt: TGTGCCAGTAGTATGGGACAGTGCAATGAGCAGTTCTTC
d_gene: NA; v_gene: TRBV29-1; j_gene: TRBJ2-2; abundance: NA; CDR3aa: CSVGYGNTGELFF; CDR3nt: TGCAGCGTTGGTTACGGGAACACCGGGGAGCTGTTTTTT
d_gene: NA; v_gene: TRBV28; j_gene: TRBJ2-5; abundance: many; CDR3aa: CASTQSAAQETQYF; CDR3nt: TGTGCCAGCACCCAATCGGCAGCCCAAGAGACCCAGTACTTC
d_gene: TRBD1; v_gene: TRBV7-3; j_gene: TRBJ1-6; abundance: many; CDR3aa: CASSFTGGAGNSPLHF; CDR3nt: TGTGCCAGCAGCTTTACAGGGGGCGCAGGAAATTCACCCCTCCACTTT
d_gene: TRBD2; v_gene: TRBV6-2/TRBV6-3; j_gene: TRBJ2-3; abundance: many; CDR3aa: CASSYPGLAGDTSTDTQYF; CDR3nt: TGTGCCAGCAGTTACCCGGGACTAGCGGGAGATACTAGCACAGATACGCAGTATTTT
d_gene: NA; v_gene: TRBV6-1; j_gene: TRBJ2-1; abundance: NA; CDR3aa: CASSAVRDGNEQFF; CDR3nt: TGTGCCAGCAGTGCCGTCCGGGACGGCAATGAGCAGTTCTTC
d_gene: NA; v_gene: TRBV5-1; j_gene: TRBJ2-5; abundance: NA; CDR3aa: CASSSTPNNLETQYF; CDR3nt: TGCGCCAGCAGCTCAACACCGAATAACCTGGAGACCCAGTACTTC